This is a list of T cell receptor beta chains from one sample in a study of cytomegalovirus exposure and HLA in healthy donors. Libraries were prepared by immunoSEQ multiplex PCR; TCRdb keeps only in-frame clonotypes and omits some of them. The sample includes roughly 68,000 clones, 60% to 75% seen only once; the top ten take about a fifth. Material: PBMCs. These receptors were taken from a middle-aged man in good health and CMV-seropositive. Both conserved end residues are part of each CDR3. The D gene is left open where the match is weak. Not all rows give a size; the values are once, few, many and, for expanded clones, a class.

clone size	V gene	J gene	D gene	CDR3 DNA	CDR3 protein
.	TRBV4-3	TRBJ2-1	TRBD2	TGCGCCAGCAGCCAAGATTCTGCTAGCGGTAATGAGCAGTTCTTC	CASSQDSASGNEQFF
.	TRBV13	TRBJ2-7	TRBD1	TGTGCCAGCAGCCCTAGACAGGGGTTCGAGCAGTACTTC	CASSPRQGFEQYF
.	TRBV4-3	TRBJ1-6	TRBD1	TGCGCCAGCAGCCAGGGCAACAGGGGATTAGGTTATAATTCACCCCTCCACTTT	CASSQGNRGLGYNSPLHF
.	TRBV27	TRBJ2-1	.	TGTGCCAGCAGTCCTATAGGGGTAAGCTCCTACAATGAGCAGTTCTTC	CASSPIGVSSYNEQFF
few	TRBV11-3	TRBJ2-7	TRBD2	TGTGCCAGCAGCTTTGCTAGCGGGGGGGCGCGAGAGCAGTACTTC	CASSFASGGAREQYF
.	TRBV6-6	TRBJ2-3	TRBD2	TGTGCCAGCAGCCAGACTAGCGCAGGAGATACGCAGTATTTT	CASSQTSAGDTQYF
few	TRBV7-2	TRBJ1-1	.	TGTGCCAGCAGCTTAGACCCAGGGGAGGAAGCTTTCTTT	CASSLDPGEEAFF
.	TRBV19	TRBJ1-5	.	TGTGCCAGTAGGGGCGAAAATCAGCCCCAGCATTTT	CASRGENQPQHF
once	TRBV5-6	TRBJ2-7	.	TGTGCCAGCAGCCTAGGCGGGTGGGGGGGCCGCTACGAGCAGTACTTC	CASSLGGWGGRYEQYF
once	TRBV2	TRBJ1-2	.	TGTGCCAGCAGTGATGCGCAGGGTCGAGGTGGCTACACCTTC	CASSDAQGRGGYTF
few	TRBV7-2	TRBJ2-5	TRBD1	TGTGCCAGCAGCTTAGAAACAGGGGCAGAGACCCAGTACTTC	CASSLETGAETQYF
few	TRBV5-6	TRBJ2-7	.	TGTGCCAGCAGCTTTCTTGGGAGAAACTCCTACGAGCAGTACTTC	CASSFLGRNSYEQYF
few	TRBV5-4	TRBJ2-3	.	TGTGCCAGCAGCCCCTCGAGAGGGGGAGCAGATACGCAGTATTTT	CASSPSRGGADTQYF
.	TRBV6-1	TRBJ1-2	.	TGTGCCAGCAGTAACACAGGGTATGGCGATGGCTACACCTTC	CASSNTGYGDGYTF
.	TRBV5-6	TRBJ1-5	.	TGTGCCAGCAGCTTGGCCGCGACGGGGCCCCAGCATTTT	CASSLAATGPQHF
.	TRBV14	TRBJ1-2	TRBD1	TGTGCCAGCAGCAGGGACAGGGACGGGGGCTACACCTTC	CASSRDRDGGYTF
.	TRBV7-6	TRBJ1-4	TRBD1	TGTGCCAGCAGCCTACAGGGGGGTATTGAAAAACTGTTTTTT	CASSLQGGIEKLFF
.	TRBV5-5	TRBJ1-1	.	TGTGCCAGCAGCCATGGCCAGGCCCGTAACACTGAAGCTTTCTTT	CASSHGQARNTEAFF
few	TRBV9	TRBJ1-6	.	TGTGCCAGCAGCGTAGCAGAGGGTTTTGGCAATTCACCCCTCCACTTT	CASSVAEGFGNSPLHF
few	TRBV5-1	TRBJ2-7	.	TGCGCCAGCAGCGGAAACAGGGTCGAGCAGTACTTC	CASSGNRVEQYF
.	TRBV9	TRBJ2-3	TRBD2	TGTGCCAGCAGCGTATGGGGCGGGGGGCACGGTGATACGCAGTATTTT	CASSVWGGGHGDTQYF
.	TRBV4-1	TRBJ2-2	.	TGCGCCAGCAGCCAAGCACTTGCGGGACTTAACACCGGGGAGCTGTTTTTT	CASSQALAGLNTGELFF
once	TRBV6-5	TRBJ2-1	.	TGTGCCAGCAGTTACGCGGTCGGCGATGAGCAGTTCTTC	CASSYAVGDEQFF
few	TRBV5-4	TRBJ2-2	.	TGTGCCAGCAGCCTCTTCGGAACAGGCTCCACCGGGGAGCTGTTTTTT	CASSLFGTGSTGELFF
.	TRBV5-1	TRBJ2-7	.	TGCGCCAGCAGCTCCGACAGGTACGAGCAGTACTTC	CASSSDRYEQYF
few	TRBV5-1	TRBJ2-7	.	TGCGCCAGCAGCTTCAGTGGCGAGCAGTACTTC	CASSFSGEQYF
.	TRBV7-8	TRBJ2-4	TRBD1	TGTGCCAGCAGCATCGGGACAGCTAAAAACATTCAGTACTTC	CASSIGTAKNIQYF
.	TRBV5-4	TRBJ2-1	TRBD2	TGTGCCAGCAGCCCCCGCGCTAGCGGGGGGTCATACAATGAGCAGTTCTTC	CASSPRASGGSYNEQFF
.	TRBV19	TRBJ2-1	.	TGTGCCAGTAGTTTCCCACAGGGGGGGGTGTACAATGAGCAGTTCTTC	CASSFPQGGVYNEQFF
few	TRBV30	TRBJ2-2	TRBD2	TGTGCCTGGAGCGCCGGGACTAGCTCGTACACCGGGGAGCTGTTTTTT	CAWSAGTSSYTGELFF
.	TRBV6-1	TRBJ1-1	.	TGTGCCAGCTCAAAGGAGACGAACACTGAAGCTTTCTTT	CASSKETNTEAFF
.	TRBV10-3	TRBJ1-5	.	TGTGCCATCAGTGACCAGGGGAACAATCAGCCCCAGCATTTT	CAISDQGNNQPQHF
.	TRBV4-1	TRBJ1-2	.	TGCGCCAGCAGCCAAAGTGGGCCGTCGGGGGGCAACTATGGCTACACCTTC	CASSQSGPSGGNYGYTF
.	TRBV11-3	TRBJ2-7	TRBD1	TGTGCCAGCAGCCTCTTGGGACAGGGCGTCCGGGTGCAGTACTTC	CASSLLGQGVRVQYF
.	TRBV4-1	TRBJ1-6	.	TGCGCCAGCAGCCAAGATGCCGGGAGCTCCTATAATTCACCCCTCCACTTT	CASSQDAGSSYNSPLHF
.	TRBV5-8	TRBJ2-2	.	TGTGCCAGCAGCCAAGGGGTCAGCGAGAACACCGGGGAGCTGTTTTTT	CASSQGVSENTGELFF
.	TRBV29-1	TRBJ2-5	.	TGCAGCGTTGAATGGCAGGGCCAGACCCAGTACTTC	CSVEWQGQTQYF
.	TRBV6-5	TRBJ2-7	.	TGTGCCAGCAGTTACAGGGGAAGCTCCTACGAGCAGTACTTC	CASSYRGSSYEQYF
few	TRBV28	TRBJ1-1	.	TGTGCCAGCAGCCTAGAAAACGAGAACACTGAAGCTTTCTTT	CASSLENENTEAFF
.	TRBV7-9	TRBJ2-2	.	TGTGCCAGCAGCTTAGTGGTGGACATAAACACCGGGGAGCTGTTTTTT	CASSLVVDINTGELFF
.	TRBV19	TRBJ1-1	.	TGTGCCAGTAGTACCCTCGCTACTTATAACACTGAAGCTTTCTTT	CASSTLATYNTEAFF
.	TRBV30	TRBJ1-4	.	TGTGCCTGGAGCATTAAGGGGTCAGGTGAAAAACTGTTTTTT	CAWSIKGSGEKLFF
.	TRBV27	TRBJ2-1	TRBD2	TGTGCCAGCAGCCGGGGACTAGCGGGATACAATGAGCAGTTCTTC	CASSRGLAGYNEQFF
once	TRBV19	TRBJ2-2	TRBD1	TGTGCCAGTAGTGCCGGACAGGGAAGTAACACCGGGGAGCTGTTTTTT	CASSAGQGSNTGELFF
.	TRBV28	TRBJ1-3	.	TGTGCCAGCAGTCCCCCCAGGCGGGTGGGTGGAAACACCATATATTTT	CASSPPRRVGGNTIYF